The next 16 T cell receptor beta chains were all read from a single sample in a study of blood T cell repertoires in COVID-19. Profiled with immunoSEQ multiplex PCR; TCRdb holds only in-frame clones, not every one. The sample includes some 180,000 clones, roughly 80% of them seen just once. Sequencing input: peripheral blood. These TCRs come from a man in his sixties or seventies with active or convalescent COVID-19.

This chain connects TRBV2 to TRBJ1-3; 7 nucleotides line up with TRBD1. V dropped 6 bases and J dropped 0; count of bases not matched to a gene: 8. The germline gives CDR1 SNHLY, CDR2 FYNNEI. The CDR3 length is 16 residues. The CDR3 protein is CASREGQQSSGNTIYF. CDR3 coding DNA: TGTGCCAGCAGGGAGGGACAGCAGAGCTCTGGAAACACCATATATTTT.

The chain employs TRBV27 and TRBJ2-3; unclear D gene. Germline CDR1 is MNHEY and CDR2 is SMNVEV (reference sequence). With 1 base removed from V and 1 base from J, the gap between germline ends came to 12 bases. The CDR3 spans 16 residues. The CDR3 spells CASSLFSDSGTDTQYF. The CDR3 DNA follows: TGTGCCAGCAGTTTATTTTCCGATTCAGGCACAGATACGCAGTATTTT.

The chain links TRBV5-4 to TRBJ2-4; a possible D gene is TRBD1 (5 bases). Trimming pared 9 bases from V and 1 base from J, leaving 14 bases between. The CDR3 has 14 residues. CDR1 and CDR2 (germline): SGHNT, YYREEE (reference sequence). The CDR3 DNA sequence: TGTGCCACCCACTCAGGGTCGGCCAAAAACATTCAGTACTTC. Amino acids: CATHSGSAKNIQYF.

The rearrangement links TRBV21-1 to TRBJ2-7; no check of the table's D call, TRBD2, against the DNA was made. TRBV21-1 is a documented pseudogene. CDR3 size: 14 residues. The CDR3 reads CASRLLAESYEQYF. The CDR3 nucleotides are TGTGCCAGCAGGTTACTAGCCGAGAGCTACGAGCAGTACTTC.

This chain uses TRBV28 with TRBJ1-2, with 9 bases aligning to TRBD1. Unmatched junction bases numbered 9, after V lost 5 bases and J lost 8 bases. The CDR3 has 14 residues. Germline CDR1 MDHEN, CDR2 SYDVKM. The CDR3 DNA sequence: TGTGCCAGCAGTCCCGCGGGGACAGGGAGAGGCTACACCTTC. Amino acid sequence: CASSPAGTGRGYTF.

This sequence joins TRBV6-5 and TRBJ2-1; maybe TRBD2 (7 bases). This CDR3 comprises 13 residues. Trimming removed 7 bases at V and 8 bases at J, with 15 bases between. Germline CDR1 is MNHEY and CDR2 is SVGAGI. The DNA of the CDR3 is TGTGCCAGCACCAGGGGTGGGAGGGATGAGCAGTTCTTC. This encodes CASTRGGRDEQFF.

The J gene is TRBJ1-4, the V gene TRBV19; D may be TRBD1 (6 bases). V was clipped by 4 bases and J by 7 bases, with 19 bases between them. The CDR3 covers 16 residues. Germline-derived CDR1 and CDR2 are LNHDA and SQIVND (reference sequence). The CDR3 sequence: CASSTFRGAIIEKLFF. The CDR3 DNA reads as TGTGCCAGTAGTACGTTTCGGGGGGCGATTATTGAAAAACTGTTTTTT.

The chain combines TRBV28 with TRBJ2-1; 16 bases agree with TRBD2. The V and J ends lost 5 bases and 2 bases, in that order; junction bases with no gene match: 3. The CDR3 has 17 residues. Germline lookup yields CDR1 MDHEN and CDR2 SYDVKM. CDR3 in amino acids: CASSPGLAGGTYNEQFF. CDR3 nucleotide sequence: TGTGCCAGCAGTCCGGGACTAGCGGGAGGGACCTACAATGAGCAGTTCTTC.

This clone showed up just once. CDR3 DNA sequence: TGTGCCAGCAGTCCCGGGGGTAGCGGATCCTACGAGCAGTACTTC. Encoded protein: CASSPGGSGSYEQYF. The rearrangement links TRBV27 to TRBJ2-7; possible D gene TRBD2, 6 bases. Trimming stripped 5 bases from V and 1 base from J, with 15 bases between. This CDR3 is 15 amino acids long. The germline gives CDR1 MNHEY, CDR2 SMNVEV (reference sequence).

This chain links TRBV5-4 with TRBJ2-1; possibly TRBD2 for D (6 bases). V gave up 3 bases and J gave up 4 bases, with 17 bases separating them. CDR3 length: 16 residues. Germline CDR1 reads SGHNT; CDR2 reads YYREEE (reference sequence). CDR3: CASSSAAGGAYNEQFF. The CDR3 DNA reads TGTGCCAGCAGCTCCGCTGCTGGCGGGGCTTACAATGAGCAGTTCTTC.

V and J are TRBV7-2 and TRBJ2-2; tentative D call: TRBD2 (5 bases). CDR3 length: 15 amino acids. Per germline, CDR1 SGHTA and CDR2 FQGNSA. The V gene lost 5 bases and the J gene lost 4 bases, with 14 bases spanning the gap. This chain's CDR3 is CASSPNLAPTGELFF. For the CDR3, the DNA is TGTGCCAGCAGCCCGAATCTAGCACCCACCGGGGAGCTGTTTTTT.

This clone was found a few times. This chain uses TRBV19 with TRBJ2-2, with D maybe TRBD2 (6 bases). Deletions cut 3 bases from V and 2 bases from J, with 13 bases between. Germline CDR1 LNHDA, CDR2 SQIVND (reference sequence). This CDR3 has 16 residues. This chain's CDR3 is CASSIVASANTGELFF. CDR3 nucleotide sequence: TGTGCCAGTAGTATTGTGGCTAGCGCTAACACCGGGGAGCTGTTTTTT.

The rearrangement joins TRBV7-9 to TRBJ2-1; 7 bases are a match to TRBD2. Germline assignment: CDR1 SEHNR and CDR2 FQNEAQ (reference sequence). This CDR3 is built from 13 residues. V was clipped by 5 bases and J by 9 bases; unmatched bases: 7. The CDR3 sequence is CASSPGLTAEQFF. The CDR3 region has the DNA TGTGCCAGCAGCCCGGGACTAACGGCTGAGCAGTTCTTC.

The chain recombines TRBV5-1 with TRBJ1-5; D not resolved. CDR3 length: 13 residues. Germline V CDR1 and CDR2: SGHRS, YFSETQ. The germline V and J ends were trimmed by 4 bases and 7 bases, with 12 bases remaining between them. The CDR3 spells CASSSHTNQPQHF. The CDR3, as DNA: TGCGCCAGCAGCAGCCATACGAACCAGCCCCAGCATTTT.

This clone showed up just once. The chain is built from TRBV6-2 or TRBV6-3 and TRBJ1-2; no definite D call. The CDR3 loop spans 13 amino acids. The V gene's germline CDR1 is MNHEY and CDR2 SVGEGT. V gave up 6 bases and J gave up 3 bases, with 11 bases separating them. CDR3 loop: CASSPGSYYGYTF. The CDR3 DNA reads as TGTGCCAGCAGCCCCGGGAGTTACTATGGCTACACCTTC.

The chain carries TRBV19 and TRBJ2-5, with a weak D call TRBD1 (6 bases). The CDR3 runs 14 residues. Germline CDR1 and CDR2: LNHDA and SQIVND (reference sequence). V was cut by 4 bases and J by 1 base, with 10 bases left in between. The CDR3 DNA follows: TGTGCCAGTAGTACCGGGACACTCCAAGAGACCCAGTACTTC. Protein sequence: CASSTGTLQETQYF.